This TCR beta chain appears in the sequencing data of a study of cytomegalovirus exposure and HLA in healthy donors. Vbeta (60) and Jbeta (13) primers were used in the PCR. Method: immunoSEQ multiplex PCR; TCRdb's copy keeps in-frame clones and lacks some. The sample holds 95,000 to 150,000 clones, over 60% seen once. The clonotype comes from a young man in good health and CMV-seronegative. The material sequenced was PBMCs.

The CDR3 is CASSVDGSASYEQYF. The DNA for the CDR3 is TGTGCCAGCAGCGTAGACGGTAGCGCCAGCTACGAGCAGTACTTC. The genes are TRBV9 and TRBJ2-7; perhaps TRBD2 as D (5 bases). The length of the CDR3 is 15 residues. CDR1 and CDR2 (germline): SGDLS, YYNGEE. V was clipped by 0 bases and J by 3 bases, with 13 bases between them.